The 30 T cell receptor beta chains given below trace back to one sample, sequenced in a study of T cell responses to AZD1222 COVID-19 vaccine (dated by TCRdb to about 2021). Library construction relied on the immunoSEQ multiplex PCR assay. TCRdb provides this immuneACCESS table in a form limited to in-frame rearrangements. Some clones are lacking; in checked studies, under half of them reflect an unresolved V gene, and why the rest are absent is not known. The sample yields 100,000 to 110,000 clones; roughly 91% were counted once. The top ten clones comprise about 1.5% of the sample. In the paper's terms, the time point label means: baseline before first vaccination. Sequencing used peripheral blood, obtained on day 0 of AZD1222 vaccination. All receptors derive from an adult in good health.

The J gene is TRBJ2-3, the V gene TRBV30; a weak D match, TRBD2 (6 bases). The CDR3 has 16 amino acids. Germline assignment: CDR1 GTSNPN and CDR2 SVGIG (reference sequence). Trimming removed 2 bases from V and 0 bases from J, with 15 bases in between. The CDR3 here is CAWSTGTSSSTDTQYF. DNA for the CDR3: TGTGCCTGGAGTACCGGGACTTCCTCTAGCACAGATACGCAGTATTTT.

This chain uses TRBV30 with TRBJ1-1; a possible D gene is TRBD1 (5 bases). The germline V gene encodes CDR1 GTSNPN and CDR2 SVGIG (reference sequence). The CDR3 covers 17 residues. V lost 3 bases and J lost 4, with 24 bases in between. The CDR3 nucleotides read TGTGCCTGGAGGTCCTACCGTTCGGGGGTGTTCGGCACTGAAGCTTTCTTT. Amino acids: CAWRSYRSGVFGTEAFF.

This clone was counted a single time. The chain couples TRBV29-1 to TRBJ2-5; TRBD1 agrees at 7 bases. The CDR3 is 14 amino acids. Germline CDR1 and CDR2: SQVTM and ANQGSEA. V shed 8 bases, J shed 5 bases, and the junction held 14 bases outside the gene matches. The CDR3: CSSTGQGVMETQYF. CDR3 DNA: TGCAGCTCGACCGGGCAGGGGGTAATGGAGACCCAGTACTTC. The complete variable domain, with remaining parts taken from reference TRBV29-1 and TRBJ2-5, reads SAVISQKPSRDICQRGTSLTIQCQVDSQVTMMFWYRQQPGQSLTLIATANQGSEATYESGFVIDKFPISRPNLTFSTLTVSNMSPEDSSIYLCSSTGQGVMETQYFGPGTRLLVL.

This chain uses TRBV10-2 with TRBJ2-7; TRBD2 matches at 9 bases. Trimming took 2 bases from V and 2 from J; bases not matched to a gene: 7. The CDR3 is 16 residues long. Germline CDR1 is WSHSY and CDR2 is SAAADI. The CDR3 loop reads CASSEASASGTYEQYF. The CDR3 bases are TGCGCCAGCAGTGAGGCATCCGCTAGCGGGACCTACGAGCAGTACTTC.

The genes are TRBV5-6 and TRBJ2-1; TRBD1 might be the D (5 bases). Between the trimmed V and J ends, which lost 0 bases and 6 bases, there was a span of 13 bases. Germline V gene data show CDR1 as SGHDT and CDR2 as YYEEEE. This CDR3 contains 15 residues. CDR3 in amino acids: CASSLEQGVRNEQFF. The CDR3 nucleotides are TGTGCCAGCAGCTTGGAGCAGGGTGTTCGCAATGAGCAGTTCTTC.

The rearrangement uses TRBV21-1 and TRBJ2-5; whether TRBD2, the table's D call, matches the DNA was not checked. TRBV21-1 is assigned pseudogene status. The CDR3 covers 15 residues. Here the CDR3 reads CASSISGTSKETQYF. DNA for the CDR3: TGTGCCAGCAGCATATCCGGGACTAGCAAAGAGACCCAGTACTTC.

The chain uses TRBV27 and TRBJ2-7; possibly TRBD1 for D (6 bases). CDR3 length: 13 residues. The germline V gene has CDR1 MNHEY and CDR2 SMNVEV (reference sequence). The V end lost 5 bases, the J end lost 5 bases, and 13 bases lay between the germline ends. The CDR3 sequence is CASSTNRVHEQYF. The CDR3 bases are TGTGCCAGCAGTACCAACAGGGTCCACGAGCAGTACTTC.

The CDR3 here is CASSGRGGETQYF. The CDR3 region has the DNA TGTGCCAGCAGCGGAAGGGGAGGAGAGACCCAGTACTTC. The rearrangement uses TRBV9 and TRBJ2-5; D is possibly TRBD2 (6 bases). The V gene lost 3 bases and the J gene lost 4 bases, with 10 bases spanning the gap. Per the germline V gene, CDR1 is SGDLS and CDR2 is YYNGEE. This CDR3 region has 13 residues.

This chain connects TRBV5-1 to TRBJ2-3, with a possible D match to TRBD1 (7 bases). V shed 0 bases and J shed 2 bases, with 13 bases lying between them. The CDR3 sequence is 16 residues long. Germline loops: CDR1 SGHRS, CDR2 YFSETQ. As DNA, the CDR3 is TGCGCCAGCAGCTTGGCGGCCAGGGGGGACACAGATACGCAGTATTTT. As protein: CASSLAARGDTDTQYF.

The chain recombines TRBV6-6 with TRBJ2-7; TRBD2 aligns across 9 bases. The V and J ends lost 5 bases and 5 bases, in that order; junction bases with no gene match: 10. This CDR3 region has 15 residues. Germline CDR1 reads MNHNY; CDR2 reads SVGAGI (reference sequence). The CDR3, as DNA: TGTGCCAGCAGTAAGACTAGCGGTGGAGCGAACGAGCAGTACTTC. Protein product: CASSKTSGGANEQYF.

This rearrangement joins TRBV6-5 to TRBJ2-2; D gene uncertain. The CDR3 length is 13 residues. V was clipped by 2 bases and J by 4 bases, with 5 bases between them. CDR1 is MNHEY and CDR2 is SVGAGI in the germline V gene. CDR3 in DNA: TGTGCCAGCAGTTACGGCGGCACCGGGGAGCTGTTTTTT. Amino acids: CASSYGGTGELFF.

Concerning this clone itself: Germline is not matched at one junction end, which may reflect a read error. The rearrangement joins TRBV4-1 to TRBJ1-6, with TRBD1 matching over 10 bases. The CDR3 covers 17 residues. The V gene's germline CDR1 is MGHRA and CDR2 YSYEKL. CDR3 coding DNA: TGCGCCCGCAGCCGCCGGGACAGGGGATCTCAGAATTCACCCCTCCACTTT. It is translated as CARSRRDRGSQNSPLHF.

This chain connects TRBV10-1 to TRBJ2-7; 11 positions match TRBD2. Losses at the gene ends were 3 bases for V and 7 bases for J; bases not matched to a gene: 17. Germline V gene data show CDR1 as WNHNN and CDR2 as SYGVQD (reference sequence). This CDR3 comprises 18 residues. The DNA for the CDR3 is TGCGCCAGCAGTGAACCCCAGGTACTAGCGGGAGTGGGCGAAGAGCAGTACTTC. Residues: CASSEPQVLAGVGEEQYF.

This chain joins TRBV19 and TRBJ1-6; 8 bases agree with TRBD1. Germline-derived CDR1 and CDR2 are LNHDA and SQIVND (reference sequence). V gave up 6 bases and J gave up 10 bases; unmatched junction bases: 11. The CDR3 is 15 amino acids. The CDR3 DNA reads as TGTGCCAGTAGCCTTTGGACAGGGCAGGGATCACCCCTCCACTTT. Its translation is CASSLWTGQGSPLHF.

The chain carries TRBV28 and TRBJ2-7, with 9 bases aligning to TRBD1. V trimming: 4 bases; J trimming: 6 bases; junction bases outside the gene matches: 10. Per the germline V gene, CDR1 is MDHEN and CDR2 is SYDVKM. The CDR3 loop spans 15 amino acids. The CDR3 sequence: CASSWAGQGISEQYF. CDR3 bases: TGTGCCAGCAGTTGGGCGGGACAGGGTATTTCCGAGCAGTACTTC.

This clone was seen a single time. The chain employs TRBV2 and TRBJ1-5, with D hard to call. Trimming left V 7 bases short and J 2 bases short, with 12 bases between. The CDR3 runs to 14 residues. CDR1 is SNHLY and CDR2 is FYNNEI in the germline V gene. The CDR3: CASTRSVGNQPQHF. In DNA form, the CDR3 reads TGTGCCAGCACCCGGTCCGTTGGCAATCAGCCCCAGCATTTT.

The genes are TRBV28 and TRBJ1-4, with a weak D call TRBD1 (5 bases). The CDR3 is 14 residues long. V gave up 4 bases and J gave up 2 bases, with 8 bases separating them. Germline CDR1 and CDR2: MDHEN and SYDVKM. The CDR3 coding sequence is TGTGCCAGCAGTTCGAAGGGGACTAATGAAAAACTGTTTTTT. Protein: CASSSKGTNEKLFF.

The CDR3 here is CASSLGTGELFF. Written as DNA, the CDR3 is TGTGCCAGCAGTTTGGGCACCGGGGAGCTGTTTTTT. The gene calls are TRBV28 and TRBJ2-2; no clear D. CDR3 length equals 12 residues. CDR1 and CDR2 from the germline V gene are MDHEN and SYDVKM. Trimming removed 3 bases at V and 4 bases at J, with 3 bases between. Full variable domain (remainder filled in from reference TRBV28 and TRBJ2-2): DVKVTQSSRYLVKRTGEKVFLECVQDMDHENMFWYRQDPGLGLRLIYFSYDVKMKEKGDIPEGYSVSREKKERFSLILESASTNQTSMYLCASSLGTGELFFGEGSRLTVL.

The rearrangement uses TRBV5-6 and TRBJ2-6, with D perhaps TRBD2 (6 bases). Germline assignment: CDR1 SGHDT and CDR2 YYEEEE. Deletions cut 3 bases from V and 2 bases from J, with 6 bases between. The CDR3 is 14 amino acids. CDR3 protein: CASSSGAGANVLTF. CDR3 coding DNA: TGTGCCAGCAGCTCGGGAGCTGGGGCCAACGTCCTGACTTTC. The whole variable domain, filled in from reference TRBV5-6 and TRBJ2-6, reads DAGVTQSPTHLIKTRGQQVTLRCSPKSGHDTVSWYQQALGQGPQFIFQYYEEEERQRGNFPDRFSGHQFPNYSSELNVNALLLGDSALYLCASSSGAGANVLTFGAGSRLTVL.

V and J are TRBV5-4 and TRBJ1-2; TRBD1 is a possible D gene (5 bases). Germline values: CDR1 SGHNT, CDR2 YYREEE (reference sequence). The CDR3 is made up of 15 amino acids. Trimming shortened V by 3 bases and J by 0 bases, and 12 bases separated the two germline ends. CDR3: CASSSVLTANYGYTF. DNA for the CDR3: TGTGCCAGCAGCTCTGTCCTGACAGCTAACTATGGCTACACCTTC. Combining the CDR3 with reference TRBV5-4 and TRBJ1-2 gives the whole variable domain ETGVTQSPTHLIKTRGQQVTLRCSSQSGHNTVSWYQQALGQGPQFIFQYYREEENGRGNFPPRFSGLQFPNYSSELNVNALELDDSALYLCASSSVLTANYGYTFGSGTRLTVV.

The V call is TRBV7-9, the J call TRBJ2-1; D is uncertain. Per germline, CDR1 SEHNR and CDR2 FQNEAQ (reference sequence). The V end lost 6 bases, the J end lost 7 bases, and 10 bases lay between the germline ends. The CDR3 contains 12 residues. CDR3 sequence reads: CASRPERNEQFF. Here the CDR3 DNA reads TGTGCCAGCAGACCCGAAAGAAATGAGCAGTTCTTC.

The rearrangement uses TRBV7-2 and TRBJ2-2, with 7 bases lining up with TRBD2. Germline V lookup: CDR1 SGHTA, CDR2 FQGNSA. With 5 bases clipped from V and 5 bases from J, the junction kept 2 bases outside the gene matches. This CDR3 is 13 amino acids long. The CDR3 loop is CASSTSVTGELFF. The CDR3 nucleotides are TGTGCCAGCAGCACTAGCGTTACCGGGGAGCTGTTTTTT. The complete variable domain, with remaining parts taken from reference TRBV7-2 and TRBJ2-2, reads GAGVSQSPSNKVTEKGKDVELRCDPISGHTALYWYRQSLGQGLEFLIYFQGNSAPDKSGLPSDRFSAERTGGSVSTLTIQRTQQEDSAVYLCASSTSVTGELFFGEGSRLTVL.

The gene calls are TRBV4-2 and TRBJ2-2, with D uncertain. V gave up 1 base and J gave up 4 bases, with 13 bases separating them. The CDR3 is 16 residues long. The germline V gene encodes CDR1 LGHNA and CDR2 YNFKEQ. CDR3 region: CASSQGAGQTTGELFF. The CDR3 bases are TGTGCCAGCAGCCAAGGGGCAGGCCAGACCACCGGGGAGCTGTTTTTT.

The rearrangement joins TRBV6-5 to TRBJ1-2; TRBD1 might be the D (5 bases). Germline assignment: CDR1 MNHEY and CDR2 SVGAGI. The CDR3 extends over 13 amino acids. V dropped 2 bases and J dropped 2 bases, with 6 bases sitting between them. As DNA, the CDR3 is TGTGCCAGCAGTTACGACAGAAACTATGGCTACACCTTC. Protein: CASSYDRNYGYTF.

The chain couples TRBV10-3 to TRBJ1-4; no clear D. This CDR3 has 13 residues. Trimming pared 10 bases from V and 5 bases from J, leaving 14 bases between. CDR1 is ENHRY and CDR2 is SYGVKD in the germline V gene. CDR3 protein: CATQTGENEKLFF. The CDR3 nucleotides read TGTGCCACTCAGACCGGGGAGAATGAAAAACTGTTTTTT.

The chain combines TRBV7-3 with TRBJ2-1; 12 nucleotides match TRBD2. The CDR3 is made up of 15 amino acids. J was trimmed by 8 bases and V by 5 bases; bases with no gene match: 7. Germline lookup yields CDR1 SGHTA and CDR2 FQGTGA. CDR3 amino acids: CASSISSGRADEQFF. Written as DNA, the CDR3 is TGTGCCAGCAGCATCTCTAGCGGGAGGGCCGATGAGCAGTTCTTC.

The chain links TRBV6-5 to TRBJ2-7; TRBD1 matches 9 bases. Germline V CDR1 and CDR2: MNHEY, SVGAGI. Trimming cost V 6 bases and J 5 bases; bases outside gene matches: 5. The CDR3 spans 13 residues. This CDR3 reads CASSRTGAHEQYF. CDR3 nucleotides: TGTGCCAGCAGCCGGACAGGGGCTCACGAGCAGTACTTC.

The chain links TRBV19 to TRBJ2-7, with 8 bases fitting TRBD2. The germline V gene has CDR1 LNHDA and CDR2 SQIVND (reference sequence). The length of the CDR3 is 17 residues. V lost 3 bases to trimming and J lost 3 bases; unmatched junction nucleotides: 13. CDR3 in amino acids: CASSIPPGSGILYEQYF. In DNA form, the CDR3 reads TGTGCCAGTAGTATCCCCCCCGGTAGCGGGATCCTCTACGAGCAGTACTTC.

The DNA of the CDR3 is TGCAGTGCTAGTTCTACAGGGGGCGGCCAGCCCCAGCATTTT. Its protein product is CSASSTGGGQPQHF. This chain uses TRBV20-1 with TRBJ1-5, with 9 bases that match TRBD1. Germline values: CDR1 DFQATT, CDR2 SNEGSKA (reference sequence). The V and J ends lost 3 bases and 7 bases, in that order; junction bases with no gene match: 7. The CDR3 has 14 amino acids.

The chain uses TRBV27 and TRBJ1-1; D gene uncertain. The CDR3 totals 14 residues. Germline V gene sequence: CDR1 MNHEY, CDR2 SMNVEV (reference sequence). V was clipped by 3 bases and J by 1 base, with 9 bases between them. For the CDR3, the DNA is TGTGCCAGCAGTTTCGCGGGTGAGAACACTGAAGCTTTCTTT. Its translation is CASSFAGENTEAFF.